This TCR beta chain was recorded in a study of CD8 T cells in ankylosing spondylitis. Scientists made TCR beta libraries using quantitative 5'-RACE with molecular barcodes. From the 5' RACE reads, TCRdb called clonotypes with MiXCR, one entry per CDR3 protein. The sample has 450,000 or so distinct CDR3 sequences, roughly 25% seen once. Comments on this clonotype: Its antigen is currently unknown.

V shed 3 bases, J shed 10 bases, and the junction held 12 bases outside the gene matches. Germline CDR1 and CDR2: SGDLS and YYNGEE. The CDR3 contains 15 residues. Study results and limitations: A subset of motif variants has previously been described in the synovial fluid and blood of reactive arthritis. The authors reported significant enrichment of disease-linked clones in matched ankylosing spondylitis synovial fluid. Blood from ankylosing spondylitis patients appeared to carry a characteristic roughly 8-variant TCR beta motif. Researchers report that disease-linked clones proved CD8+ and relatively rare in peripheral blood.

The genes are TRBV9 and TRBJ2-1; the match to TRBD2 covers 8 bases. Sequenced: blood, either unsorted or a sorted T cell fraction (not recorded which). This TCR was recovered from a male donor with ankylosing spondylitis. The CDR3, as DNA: TGTGCCAGCAGCGCCGGGGGAGCGGGAGCTTGGGAGCAGTTCTTC. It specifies CASSAGGAGAWEQFF.